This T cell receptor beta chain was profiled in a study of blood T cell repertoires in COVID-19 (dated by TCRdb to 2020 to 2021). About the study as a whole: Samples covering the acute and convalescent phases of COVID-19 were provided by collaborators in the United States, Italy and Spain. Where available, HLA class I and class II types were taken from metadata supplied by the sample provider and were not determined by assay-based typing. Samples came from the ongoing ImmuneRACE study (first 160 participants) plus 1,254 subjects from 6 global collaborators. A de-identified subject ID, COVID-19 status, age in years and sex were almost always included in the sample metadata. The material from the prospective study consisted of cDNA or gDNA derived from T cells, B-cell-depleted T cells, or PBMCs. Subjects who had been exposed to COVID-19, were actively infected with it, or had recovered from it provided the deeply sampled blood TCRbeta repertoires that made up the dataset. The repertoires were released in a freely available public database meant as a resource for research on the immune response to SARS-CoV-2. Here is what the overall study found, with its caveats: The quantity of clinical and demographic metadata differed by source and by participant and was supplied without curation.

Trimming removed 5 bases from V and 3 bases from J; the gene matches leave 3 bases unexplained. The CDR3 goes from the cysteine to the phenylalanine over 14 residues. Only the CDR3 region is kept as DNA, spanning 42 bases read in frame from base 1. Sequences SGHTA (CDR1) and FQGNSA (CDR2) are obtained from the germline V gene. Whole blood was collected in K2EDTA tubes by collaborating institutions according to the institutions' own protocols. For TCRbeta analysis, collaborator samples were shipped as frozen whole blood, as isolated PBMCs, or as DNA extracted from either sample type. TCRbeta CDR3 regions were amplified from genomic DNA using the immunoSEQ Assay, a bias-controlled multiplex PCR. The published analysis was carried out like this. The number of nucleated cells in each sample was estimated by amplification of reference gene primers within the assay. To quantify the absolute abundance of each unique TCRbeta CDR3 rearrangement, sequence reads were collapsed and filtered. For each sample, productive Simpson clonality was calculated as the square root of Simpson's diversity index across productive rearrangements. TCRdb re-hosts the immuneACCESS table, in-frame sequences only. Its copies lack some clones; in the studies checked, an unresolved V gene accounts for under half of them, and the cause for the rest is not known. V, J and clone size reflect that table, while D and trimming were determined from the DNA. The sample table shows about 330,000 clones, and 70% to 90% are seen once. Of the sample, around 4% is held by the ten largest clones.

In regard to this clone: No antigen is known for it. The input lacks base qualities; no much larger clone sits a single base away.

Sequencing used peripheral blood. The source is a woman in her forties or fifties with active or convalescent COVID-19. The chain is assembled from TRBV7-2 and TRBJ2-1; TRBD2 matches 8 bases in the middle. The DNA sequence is TGTGCCAGCAGCGGTACTAGCGGCTACAATGAGCAGTTCTTC. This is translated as CASSGTSGYNEQFF.